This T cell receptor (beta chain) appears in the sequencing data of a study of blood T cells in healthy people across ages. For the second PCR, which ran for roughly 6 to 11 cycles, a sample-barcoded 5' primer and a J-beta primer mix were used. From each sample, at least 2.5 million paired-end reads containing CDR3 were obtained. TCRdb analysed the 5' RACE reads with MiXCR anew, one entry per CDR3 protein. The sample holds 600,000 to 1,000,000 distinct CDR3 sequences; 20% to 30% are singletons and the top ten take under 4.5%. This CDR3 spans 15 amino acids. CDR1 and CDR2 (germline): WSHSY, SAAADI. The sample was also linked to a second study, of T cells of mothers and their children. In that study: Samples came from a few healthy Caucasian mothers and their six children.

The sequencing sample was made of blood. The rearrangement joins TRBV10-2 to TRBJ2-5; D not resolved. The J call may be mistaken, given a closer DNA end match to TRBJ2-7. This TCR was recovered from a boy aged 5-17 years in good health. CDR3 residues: CASSETTGEIYEQYF. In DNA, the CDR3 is TGCGCCAGCAGTGAAACGACTGGCGAGATTTACGAGCAGTACTTC.